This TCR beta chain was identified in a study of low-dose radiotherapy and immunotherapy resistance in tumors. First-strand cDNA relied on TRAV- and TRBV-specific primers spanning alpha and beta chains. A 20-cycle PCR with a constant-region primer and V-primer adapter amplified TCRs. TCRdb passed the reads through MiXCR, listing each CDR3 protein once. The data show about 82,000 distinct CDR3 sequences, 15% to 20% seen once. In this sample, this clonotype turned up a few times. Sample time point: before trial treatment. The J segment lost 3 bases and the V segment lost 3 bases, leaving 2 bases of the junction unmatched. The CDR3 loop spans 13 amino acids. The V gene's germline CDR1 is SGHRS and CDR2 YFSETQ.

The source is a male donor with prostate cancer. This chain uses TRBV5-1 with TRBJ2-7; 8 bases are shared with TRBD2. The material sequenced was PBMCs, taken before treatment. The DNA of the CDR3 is TGCGCCAGCAGCTCGGGACTAGGCTACGAGCAGTACTTC. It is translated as CASSSGLGYEQYF.